One and the same sample provided the 18 T cell receptor beta chains below, sequenced in a study of glioma-infiltrating T cells. Using RNA template, CDR3s of TCR alpha and beta were amplified with iRepertoire arm-PCR. MiXCR was run by TCRdb on the multiplex PCR reads, yielding one entry per CDR3 protein. The sample includes some 85,000 distinct CDR3 sequences, about a quarter seen only once; the top ten take 6.7%. Sequenced material: glioma tissue, nonneoplastic brain tissue, or PBMCs (not recorded which). Every receptor here comes from a human donor with low-grade glioma or glioblastoma, undergoing nonglioma brain surgery, or in good health (not recorded which).

This clonotype was observed many times. V is TRBV18 and J is TRBJ1-1; D is uncertain. V lost 8 bases and J 1 base, leaving 17 bases between the germline ends. Per germline, CDR1 KGHSH and CDR2 LQKENI. CDR3 length equals 15 residues. The DNA of the CDR3 is TGTGCCAGCCGAGAGGCCTCAGGAGGGAACACTGAAGCTTTCTTT. Amino acids: CASREASGGNTEAFF.

The chain is built from TRBV5-1 and TRBJ2-3; no firm D call. This CDR3 comprises 13 residues. Trimming pared 1 base from V and 0 bases from J, leaving 3 bases between. CDR1 is SGHRS, CDR2 YFSETQ, per germline. The CDR3 spells CASSLPSTDTQYF. CDR3 nucleotide sequence: TGCGCCAGCAGCTTGCCTAGCACAGATACGCAGTATTTT.

This clonotype was seen many times. This chain connects TRBV5-1 to TRBJ1-2, with 7 positions matching TRBD1. CDR1 and CDR2 (germline): SGHRS, YFSETQ. V shed 0 bases, J shed 4 bases, and the junction held 6 bases outside the gene matches. The CDR3 spans 15 residues. The CDR3 bases are TGCGCCAGCAGCTTGGACCAGGGGGGAGCCTATGGCTACACCTTC. Translating it yields CASSLDQGGAYGYTF. The whole variable domain, filled in from reference TRBV5-1 and TRBJ1-2, reads KAGVTQTPRYLIKTRGQQVTLSCSPISGHRSVSWYQQTPGQGLQFLFEYFSETQRNKGNFPGRFSGRQFSNSRSEMNVSTLELGDSALYLCASSLDQGGAYGYTFGSGTRLTVV.

This clonotype has only a few counts. The chain couples TRBV6-1 to TRBJ1-6, with D maybe TRBD1 (5 bases). The CDR3 extends over 15 amino acids. Germline values: CDR1 MNHNS, CDR2 SASEGT. V lost 6 bases, J lost 8 bases, and 17 bases lay in between. Here the CDR3 DNA reads TGTGCCAGCAGAAACGCCGGGACTCTGGATTCACCCCTCCACTTT. Translated: CASRNAGTLDSPLHF.

The CDR3 reads CASSQPSGGPEQYF. In nucleotides, the CDR3 is TGCGCCAGCAGCCAACCCTCAGGGGGCCCCGAGCAGTACTTC. V is TRBV4-1 and J is TRBJ2-7; TRBD1 matches 8 bases. With 2 bases clipped from V and 6 bases from J, the junction kept 6 bases outside the gene matches. Germline loops: CDR1 MGHRA, CDR2 YSYEKL. This CDR3 comprises 14 residues.

In this sample, this clonotype turned up many times. The rearrangement joins TRBV19 to TRBJ2-1, with 7 positions matching TRBD1. V was clipped by 10 bases and J by 7 bases; unmatched bases: 13. CDR3 size: 14 residues. The germline V gene encodes CDR1 LNHDA and CDR2 SQIVND (reference sequence). As DNA, the CDR3 is TGTGCCACCCAACCGGACAGGCGGAAGAATGAGCAGTTCTTC. As protein: CATQPDRRKNEQFF.

This clonotype showed up many times. The chain links TRBV5-1 to TRBJ1-1; 7 positions match TRBD1. CDR1 is SGHRS, CDR2 YFSETQ, per germline. This CDR3 contains 13 residues. V lost 4 bases and J lost 4; bases outside the gene matches: 4. CDR3 nucleotides: TGCGCCAGCAGCCCGGACAGGTTCACTGAAGCTTTCTTT. It specifies CASSPDRFTEAFF.

This clonotype was seen repeatedly, ten times or more. V and J are TRBV7-2 and TRBJ2-1; 7 nucleotides line up with TRBD2. In germline, CDR1 is SGHTA, CDR2 FQGNSA. This CDR3 is 16 amino acids long. The V and J ends lost 1 base and 0 bases, in that order; junction bases with no gene match: 3. This chain's CDR3 is CASSLGGGTSYNEQFF. The DNA of the CDR3 is TGTGCCAGCAGCTTAGGGGGGGGAACCTCCTACAATGAGCAGTTCTTC. The full variable domain, with the rest looked up from reference TRBV7-2 and TRBJ2-1, is GAGVSQSPSNKVTEKGKDVELRCDPISGHTALYWYRQSLGQGLEFLIYFQGNSAPDKSGLPSDRFSAERTGGSVSTLTIQRTQQEDSAVYLCASSLGGGTSYNEQFFGPGTRLTVL.

Regarding this clonotype: This CDR3 fails to terminate in the conserved phenylalanine or tryptophan, so it likely reflects a read error. The rearrangement uses TRBV15 and TRBJ1-1; 7 nucleotides line up with TRBD1. Germline CDR1 reads LNHNV; CDR2 reads YYDKDF (reference sequence). This CDR3 contains 15 residues. J lost 1 base, V lost 5 bases, and 7 bases had no gene match. DNA of the CDR3: TGTGCCACCAGCGGACGACAGGGTCCGAACACTGAAGCTTTCCAT. Translation: CATSGRQGPNTEAFH.

This clonotype was counted many times. The V call is TRBV11-2, the J call TRBJ2-5; possibly TRBD2 for D (6 bases). The CDR3 contains 14 residues. Germline loops: CDR1 SGHAT, CDR2 FQNNGV. V lost 1 base and J lost 4, with 10 bases in between. CDR3 sequence reads: CASSLVVSGETQYF. The CDR3 DNA follows: TGTGCCAGCAGCTTAGTTGTTAGCGGAGAGACCCAGTACTTC.

The chain uses TRBV29-1 and TRBJ1-2, with unresolved D. Germline V gene sequence: CDR1 SQVTM, CDR2 ANQGSEA. V gave up 3 bases and J gave up 2 bases, with 10 bases separating them. This CDR3 comprises 13 residues. The CDR3 sequence: CSVDVDRNYGYTF. CDR3 nucleotide sequence: TGCAGCGTTGACGTTGACCGAAACTATGGCTACACCTTC.

The chain links TRBV7-2 to TRBJ2-7; 10 nucleotides match TRBD2. There are 17 residues in the CDR3. V shed 2 bases and J 7 bases; nucleotides not matched to a gene: 14. The germline CDR1 and CDR2 sequences are SGHTA and FQGNSA. The CDR3 loop reads CASSLYSSGGAYNEQYF. The CDR3 coding sequence is TGTGCCAGCAGCTTATATTCTAGCGGGGGAGCCTACAATGAGCAGTACTTC.

This clonotype occurred a few times. The J gene is TRBJ1-6, the V gene TRBV5-1, with D unresolved. Germline V CDR1 and CDR2: SGHRS, YFSETQ. The V and J ends lost 1 base and 8 bases respectively, with 7 bases between them. The CDR3 is made up of 13 amino acids. This chain's CDR3 is CASSLSEDSPLHF. CDR3 DNA sequence: TGCGCCAGCAGCTTGTCGGAGGATTCACCCCTCCACTTT. Drawing the rest from reference TRBV5-1 and TRBJ1-6, the complete variable domain is KAGVTQTPRYLIKTRGQQVTLSCSPISGHRSVSWYQQTPGQGLQFLFEYFSETQRNKGNFPGRFSGRQFSNSRSEMNVSTLELGDSALYLCASSLSEDSPLHFGNGTRLTVT.

With regard to this clonotype: A single base separates this from a much larger clone, so it may be a read error. The rearrangement links TRBV7-2 to TRBJ1-2; D is unresolved. Deletions cut 2 bases from V and 8 bases from J, with 15 bases between. Germline CDR1 SGHTA, CDR2 FQGNSA. The CDR3 is 14 amino acids. CDR3 in amino acids: CASSLYLFLGGYTF. CDR3 in DNA: TGTGCCAGCAGCTTATATCTGTTCCTGGGGGGCTACACCTTC.

The table lists this clonotype with many counts. The chain joins TRBV18 to TRBJ2-5; D gene uncertain. The CDR3 totals 15 residues. From germline, CDR1 is KGHSH and CDR2 LQKENI. The germline V and J ends were trimmed by 2 bases and 0 bases, with 10 bases remaining between them. CDR3: CASSPIQLHQETQYF. DNA for the CDR3: TGTGCCAGCTCACCAATACAGCTGCACCAAGAGACCCAGTACTTC. Supplemented by reference TRBV18 and TRBJ2-5, the full variable domain reads NAGVMQNPRHLVRRRGQEARLRCSPMKGHSHVYWYRQLPEEGLKFMVYLQKENIIDESGMPKERFSAEFPKEGPSILRIQQVVRGDSAAYFCASSPIQLHQETQYFGPGTRLLVL.

Concerning this clonotype itself: A read error may be the cause here, since a much bigger clone is one base away. The chain has TRBV6-5 and TRBJ2-1; a possible D gene is TRBD2 (6 bases). This CDR3 comprises 14 residues. V lost 8 bases and J lost 0, with 11 bases in between. Germline V lookup: CDR1 MNHEY, CDR2 SVGAGI. The CDR3 DNA follows: TGTGCCAGCGGGCGGGACTCCTCCTACAATGAGCAGTTCTTC. Amino acids: CASGRDSSYNEQFF.

Many counts were recorded for this clonotype. The V and J genes are TRBV11-1 and TRBJ2-7; 8 bases align to TRBD2. The trim removed 5 bases at V and 3 bases at J, leaving 6 bases unmatched. Germline V gene sequence: CDR1 SGHAT, CDR2 FQDESV (reference sequence). The CDR3 length is 14 residues. CDR3 sequence reads: CASSAGLGYYEQYF. The CDR3 nucleotides are TGTGCCAGCAGCGCGGGACTAGGATACTACGAGCAGTACTTC. The complete variable domain, with remaining parts taken from reference TRBV11-1 and TRBJ2-7, reads EAEVAQSPRYKITEKSQAVAFWCDPISGHATLYWYRQILGQGPELLVQFQDESVVDDSQLPKDRFSAERLKGVDSTLKIQPAELGDSAMYLCASSAGLGYYEQYFGPGTRLTVT.

In regard to this clonotype: A single base separates this from a much larger clone, so it may be a read error. This chain connects TRBV7-2 to TRBJ2-1; D ambiguous. The CDR3 runs to 13 residues. CDR1 is SGHTA, CDR2 FQGNSA, per germline. CDR3 sequence: CASSLSRYNGQFF. Here the CDR3 DNA reads TGTGCCAGCAGCTTGTCGCGGTACAATGGGCAGTTCTTC. Based on the CDR3 plus reference TRBV7-2 and TRBJ2-1, the full variable domain is GAGVSQSPSNKVTEKGKDVELRCDPISGHTALYWYRQSLGQGLEFLIYFQGNSAPDKSGLPSDRFSAERTGGSVSTLTIQRTQQEDSAVYLCASSLSRYNGQFFGPGTRLTVL.